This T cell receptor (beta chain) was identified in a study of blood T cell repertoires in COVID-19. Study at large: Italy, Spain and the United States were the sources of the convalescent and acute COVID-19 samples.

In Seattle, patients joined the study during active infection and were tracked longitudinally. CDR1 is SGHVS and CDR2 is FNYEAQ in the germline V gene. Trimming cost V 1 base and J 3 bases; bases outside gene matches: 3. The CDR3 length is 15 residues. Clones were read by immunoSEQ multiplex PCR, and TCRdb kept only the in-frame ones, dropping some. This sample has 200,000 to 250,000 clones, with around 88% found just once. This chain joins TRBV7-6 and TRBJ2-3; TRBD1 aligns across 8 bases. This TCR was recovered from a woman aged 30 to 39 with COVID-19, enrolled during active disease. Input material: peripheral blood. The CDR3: CASSLDNRGTDTQYF. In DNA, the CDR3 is TGTGCCAGCAGCTTAGACAACAGGGGGACAGATACGCAGTATTTT. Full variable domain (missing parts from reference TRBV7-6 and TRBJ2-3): GAGVSQSPRYKVTKRGQDVALRCDPISGHVSLYWYRQALGQGPEFLTYFNYEAQQDKSGLPNDRFSAERPEGSISTLTIQRTEQRDSAMYRCASSLDNRGTDTQYFGPGTRLTVL.